Each of the 9 T cell receptor beta chains below was sequenced from the same sample in a study of early T cells in non-severe SARS-CoV-2 infection. TCRdb used MiXCR to reprocess the 5' RACE reads, holding one entry per CDR3 protein. The sample contains approximately 90,000 distinct CDR3 sequences, approximately 17% of which appear only once. Specimen: whole blood, collected at baseline. These receptors were collected from an adult who was a healthcare worker with PCR-confirmed SARS-CoV-2 infection or an uninfected control (not recorded which).

The V and J genes are TRBV11-2 and TRBJ1-3; D ambiguous. This CDR3 contains 13 residues. Germline V gene lookup returns CDR1 SGHAT and CDR2 FQNNGV. V was cut by 8 bases and J by 1 base, with 9 bases left in between. This chain's CDR3 is CASGSVSGNTIYF. CDR3 bases: TGTGCCAGCGGTTCCGTTTCTGGAAACACCATATATTTT.

This clonotype was counted between two and nine times. The CDR3 spells CSARDIGTSAYEQYF. The DNA of the CDR3 is TGCAGTGCTAGAGATATCGGGACGTCCGCCTACGAGCAGTACTTC. The chain couples TRBV20-1 to TRBJ2-7; D may correspond to TRBD1 or TRBD2 (5 bases each). V was cut by 0 bases and J by 2 bases, with 14 bases left in between. The V gene's germline CDR1 is DFQATT and CDR2 SNEGSKA (reference sequence). This CDR3 has 15 amino acids.

The chain uses TRBV20-1 and TRBJ2-3; D not resolved. V lost 0 bases and J lost 14, with 15 bases in between. The CDR3 runs 12 residues. Germline V gene lookup returns CDR1 DFQATT and CDR2 SNEGSKA (reference sequence). The CDR3 DNA sequence: TGCAGTGCTAGAGAAGACTTTCGGGCGTCGTATTTT. This translates into CSAREDFRASYF.

The V call is TRBV21-1, the J call TRBJ1-6; no check of the table's D call, TRBD1, against the DNA was made. TRBV21-1 is annotated as a pseudogene. This CDR3 has 16 amino acids. CDR3 protein: CASSNNGTEYNSPLHF. The CDR3 nucleotides read TGTGCCAGCAGCAATAACGGGACAGAGTATAATTCACCCCTCCACTTT.

J is TRBJ2-7 and V is TRBV12-3 or TRBV12-4, with D hard to call. V gave up 0 bases and J gave up 2 bases, with 11 bases separating them. The CDR3 loop spans 15 amino acids. CDR3 DNA sequence: TGTGCCAGCAGTTTAGCCCCGGCCTCAACCTACGAGCAGTACTTC. Translating gives CASSLAPASTYEQYF.

This clonotype showed up just a few times. The V call is TRBV20-1, the J call TRBJ1-5, with 9 bases identical to TRBD1. The CDR3 loop spans 17 amino acids. Germline-derived CDR1 and CDR2 are DFQATT and SNEGSKA (reference sequence). Trimming removed 2 bases from V and 6 bases from J; junction bases left unmatched: 14. CDR3 sequence: CSARNFHLDRGRQPQHF. DNA of the CDR3: TGCAGTGCTAGAAATTTCCATTTGGACAGGGGACGTCAGCCCCAGCATTTT.

The sample holds a few counts of this clonotype. The chain is built from TRBV12-3 or TRBV12-4 and TRBJ2-2; D may be TRBD1 (6 bases). CDR3 length: 16 amino acids. Trimming shortened V by 2 bases and J by 4 bases, and 14 bases separated the two germline ends. CDR3 nucleotides: TGTGCCAGCAGTTTAACGACTGGGGGCGTCACCGGGGAGCTGTTTTTT. It is translated as CASSLTTGGVTGELFF.

This clonotype showed up just a few times. The CDR3 nucleotides read TGCAGTGCTCCTTCCGGGACTAGCGGCCGTATAGCCAAAAACATTCAGTACTTC. Encoded protein: CSAPSGTSGRIAKNIQYF. The chain carries TRBV20-1 and TRBJ2-4; 11 bases agree with TRBD2. V trimming: 5 bases; J trimming: 0 bases; junction bases outside the gene matches: 12. The CDR3 runs to 18 residues. CDR1 and CDR2 (germline): DFQATT, SNEGSKA (reference sequence).

This clonotype has only a few counts. V usage is TRBV29-1 and J usage is TRBJ1-6, with D tentatively TRBD1 (5 bases). This CDR3 is built from 13 residues. Between the trimmed V and J ends, which lost 4 bases and 10 bases, there was a span of 14 bases. Germline V gene data show CDR1 as SQVTM and CDR2 as ANQGSEA. The CDR3: CSVARTIGSPLHF. The DNA of the CDR3 is TGCAGCGTTGCCCGGACAATTGGCTCACCCCTCCACTTT.